This TCR beta chain is from a study of T cells after yellow fever vaccination. Background on the study: Some fractions had low cell numbers, and these were prepared with SMART-Seq v4 Ultra Low Input. The study, taken as a whole, reports: Abundant clonotypes (contaminants from the bulk population) could be present in FACS-sorted repertoires.

By 5'RACE template switching, TCR cDNA was produced, with a universal primer site and UMIs added in the process. One entry per CDR3 protein, called by TCRdb with MiXCR from the 5' RACE reads. The sample contains approximately 22,000 distinct CDR3 sequences, 5.2% of which appear only once. J was trimmed by 8 bases and V by 3 bases; bases with no gene match: 6. This CDR3 contains 13 residues. This clonotype appeared many times. The receptor comes from a man younger than 35 who received the YFV17D yellow fever vaccine. The chain is built from TRBV12-3 or TRBV12-4 and TRBJ2-5; 7 nucleotides line up with TRBD2. Sequencing was performed on PBMCs, either bulk or a sorted T-cell subset (CD4+, CD8+, memory, or dextramer-sorted; not recorded which), taken more than 40 days after the first yellow fever vaccination. The CDR3 coding sequence is TGTGCCAGCAGTTTGGCCGGGGGGAGAACCCAGTACTTC. Its translation is CASSLAGGRTQYF.